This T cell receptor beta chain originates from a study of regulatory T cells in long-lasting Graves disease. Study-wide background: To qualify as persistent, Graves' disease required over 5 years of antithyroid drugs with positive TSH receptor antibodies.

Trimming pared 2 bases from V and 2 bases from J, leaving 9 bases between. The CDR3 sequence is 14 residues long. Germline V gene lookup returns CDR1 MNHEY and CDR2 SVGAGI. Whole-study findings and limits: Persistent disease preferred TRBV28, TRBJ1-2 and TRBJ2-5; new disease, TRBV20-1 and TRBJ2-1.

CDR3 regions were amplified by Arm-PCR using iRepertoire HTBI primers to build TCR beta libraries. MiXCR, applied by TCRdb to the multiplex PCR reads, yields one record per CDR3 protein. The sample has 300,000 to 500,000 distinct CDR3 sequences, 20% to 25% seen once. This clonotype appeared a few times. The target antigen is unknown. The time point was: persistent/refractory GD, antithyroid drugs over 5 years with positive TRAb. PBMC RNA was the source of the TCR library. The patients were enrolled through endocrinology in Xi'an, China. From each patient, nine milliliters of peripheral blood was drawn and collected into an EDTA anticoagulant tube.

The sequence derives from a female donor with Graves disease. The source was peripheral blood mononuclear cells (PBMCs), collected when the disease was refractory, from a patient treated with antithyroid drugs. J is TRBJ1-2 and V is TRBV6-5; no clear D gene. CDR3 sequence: CASSYVAGNYGYTF. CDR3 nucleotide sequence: TGTGCCAGCAGTTACGTTGCCGGGAACTATGGCTACACCTTC.